The clone carrying this T cell receptor (beta chain) has just a few counts. Its antigen remains unknown. The source of the sample is a study of T-cell memory formation after mild COVID-19. Study conclusions and caveats: SARS-CoV-2 specificity was not confirmed for second-wave clones peaking on day 37.

The CDR3 contains 16 residues. Germline-derived CDR1 and CDR2 are SGDLS and YYNGEE. Trimming took 0 bases from V and 4 from J; bases not matched to a gene: 7. TCRdb called the 5' RACE reads again in MiXCR, with one record for every CDR3 protein. Found here are 250,000 to 350,000 distinct CDR3 sequences, 15% to 20% of them singletons; the top ten hold less than 30%. This rearrangement joins TRBV9 to TRBJ2-5; 9 bases are shared with TRBD2. What was sequenced was PBMCs or a T cell subset sorted from them (not recorded which). This TCR was sampled from a man between 18 and 29 years old who had mild COVID-19 (a few samples of this study predate the infection). Cell type and time point are not known. The CDR3 region is CASSVGGGGAGETQYF. The CDR3 nucleotides are TGTGCCAGCAGCGTAGGCGGCGGGGGGGCCGGAGAGACCCAGTACTTC.